Listed here are 11 T cell receptor beta chains from one sample, sequenced in a study of blood T cell repertoires in COVID-19. Measured with immunoSEQ multiplex PCR; TCRdb has only the in-frame clones, and not every one. The sample consists of roughly 300,000 clones, roughly 90% of them appearing once. Sequenced: peripheral blood. The receptors stem from a man between 18 and 35 years old who had recovered from COVID-19.

The rearrangement uses TRBV5-1 and TRBJ2-7, with TRBD1 identical over 8 bases. V lost 5 bases, J lost 5 bases, and 9 bases stayed unmatched. This CDR3 has 14 residues. Germline-derived CDR1 and CDR2 are SGHRS and YFSETQ. The CDR3 sequence: CASRQTGARNEQYF. Written as DNA, the CDR3 is TGCGCCAGCAGACAGACAGGGGCGAGAAACGAGCAGTACTTC. Full variable domain (remainder filled in from reference TRBV5-1 and TRBJ2-7): KAGVTQTPRYLIKTRGQQVTLSCSPISGHRSVSWYQQTPGQGLQFLFEYFSETQRNKGNFPGRFSGRQFSNSRSEMNVSTLELGDSALYLCASRQTGARNEQYFGPGTRLTVT.

The chain carries TRBV6-5 and TRBJ1-2; D gene uncertain. V lost 10 bases, J lost 8 bases, and 20 bases lay in between. The CDR3 runs to 13 residues. Germline V gene lookup returns CDR1 MNHEY and CDR2 SVGAGI. CDR3 in DNA: TGTGCCACCACAGTTACTGGAGGGAACGGCTACACCTTC. It codes for CATTVTGGNGYTF.

The V and J genes are TRBV27 and TRBJ2-7; D is ambiguous. The CDR3 extends over 13 amino acids. Per the germline V gene, CDR1 is MNHEY and CDR2 is SMNVEV (reference sequence). V dropped 3 bases and J dropped 0 bases, with 6 bases sitting between them. In nucleotides, the CDR3 is TGTGCCAGCAGTTTGCACAGCTCCTACGAGCAGTACTTC. This codes for CASSLHSSYEQYF.

The rearrangement links TRBV5-4 to TRBJ2-6; TRBD1 aligns across 10 bases. Looked up from germline, CDR1 is SGHNT and CDR2 is YYREEE (reference sequence). The trim removed 0 bases at V and 0 bases at J, leaving 3 bases unmatched. The CDR3 runs to 18 residues. The chain's CDR3 is CASSLGQGALSGANVLTF. CDR3 nucleotide sequence: TGTGCCAGCAGCTTGGGACAGGGGGCGCTCTCTGGGGCCAACGTCCTGACTTTC.

J is TRBJ2-1 and V is TRBV6-1; 11 bases match TRBD2. Germline V gene data show CDR1 as MNHNS and CDR2 as SASEGT. The CDR3 runs 16 residues. V was clipped by 3 bases and J by 4 bases; unmatched bases: 5. The CDR3 DNA reads as TGTGCCAGCAGTGATCACAGGACTAGCGGGTACAATGAGCAGTTCTTC. This encodes CASSDHRTSGYNEQFF.

The CDR3 protein is CASRRTEGQFF. As DNA, the CDR3 is TGTGCCAGCAGACGGACAGAGGGGCAGTTCTTC. This chain joins TRBV7-6 and TRBJ2-1, with TRBD1 as a possible D gene (6 bases). The V gene lost 6 bases and the J gene lost 12 bases, with 12 bases spanning the gap. The CDR3 is made up of 11 amino acids. Germline V lookup: CDR1 SGHVS, CDR2 FNYEAQ.

As regards this clone: The same CDR3 is also encoded by other DNA sequences in this sample. The gene calls are TRBV6-5 and TRBJ2-7; no clear D. V lost 0 bases to trimming and J lost 0 bases, with 9 bases between them. In germline, CDR1 is MNHEY, CDR2 SVGAGI. The CDR3 runs 15 residues. As DNA, the CDR3 is TGTGCCAGCAGTTACTCTGGCCGGAGCTCCTACGAGCAGTACTTC. Encoded protein: CASSYSGRSSYEQYF.

The chain carries TRBV14 and TRBJ1-6, with D possibly being TRBD1 (6 bases). CDR1 and CDR2 (germline): SGHDN, FVKESK. V was cut by 3 bases and J by 10 bases, with 10 bases left in between. The CDR3 runs 13 residues. CDR3 bases: TGTGCCAGCAGCCAGAACAGGGTCTCACCCCTCCACTTT. This codes for CASSQNRVSPLHF.

This clone was seen only once. In DNA, the CDR3 is TGTGCCAGCAGCTTAGAGCTGGCAGGAGGAAACACCATATATTTT. Protein: CASSLELAGGNTIYF. This chain links TRBV7-9 with TRBJ1-3, with D unclear. The germline V and J ends were trimmed by 1 base and 4 bases, with 11 bases remaining between them. Germline CDR1 SEHNR, CDR2 FQNEAQ (reference sequence). This CDR3 is built from 15 residues.

The CDR3 here is CASPRVNGYTF. CDR3 nucleotides: TGTGCCAGCCCCAGGGTGAATGGCTACACCTTC. The chain employs TRBV2 and TRBJ1-2; weak D call: TRBD1 (5 bases). This CDR3 is 11 amino acids long. Trimming removed 8 bases from V and 6 bases from J, with 10 bases in between. Looked up from germline, CDR1 is SNHLY and CDR2 is FYNNEI.

This clone was seen once. This sequence joins TRBV27 and TRBJ1-1, with TRBD1 matching over 10 bases. This CDR3 is 15 amino acids long. With V trimmed by 4 bases and J by 4 bases, 6 bases remained unmatched. Germline-derived CDR1 and CDR2 are MNHEY and SMNVEV (reference sequence). In DNA form, the CDR3 reads TGTGCCAGCAGTTCCCTCCGGACAGGGGGCACTGAAGCTTTCTTT. Amino acids: CASSSLRTGGTEAFF.